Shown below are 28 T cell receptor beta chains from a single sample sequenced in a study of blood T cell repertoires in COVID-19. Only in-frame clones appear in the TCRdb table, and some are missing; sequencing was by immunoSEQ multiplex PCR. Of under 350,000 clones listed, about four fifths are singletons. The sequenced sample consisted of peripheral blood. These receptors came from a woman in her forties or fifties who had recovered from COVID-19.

CDR3 residues: CASSEMSGGAPETQYF. The CDR3 coding sequence is TGTGCCAGCAGTGAAATGAGCGGGGGGGCCCCAGAGACCCAGTACTTC. The chain is built from TRBV6-1 and TRBJ2-5, with 10 bases fitting TRBD2. CDR1 is MNHNS and CDR2 is SASEGT in the germline V gene. V trimming: 2 bases; J trimming: 4 bases; junction bases outside the gene matches: 7. This CDR3 has 16 residues.

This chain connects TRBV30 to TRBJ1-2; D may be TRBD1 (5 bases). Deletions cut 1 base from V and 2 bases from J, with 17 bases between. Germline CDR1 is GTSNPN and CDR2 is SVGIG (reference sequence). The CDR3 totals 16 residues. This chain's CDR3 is CAWSALLSRTNYGYTF. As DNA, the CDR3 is TGTGCCTGGAGTGCCCTCTTAAGCCGGACAAACTATGGCTACACCTTC.

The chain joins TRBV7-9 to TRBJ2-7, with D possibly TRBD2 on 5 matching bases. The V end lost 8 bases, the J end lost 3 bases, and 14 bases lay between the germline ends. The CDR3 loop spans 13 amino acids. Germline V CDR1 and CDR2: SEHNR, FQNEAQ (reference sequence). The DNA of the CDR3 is TGTGCCAGCCGAGCCGGAGGTGGCTACGAGCAGTACTTC. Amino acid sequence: CASRAGGGYEQYF.

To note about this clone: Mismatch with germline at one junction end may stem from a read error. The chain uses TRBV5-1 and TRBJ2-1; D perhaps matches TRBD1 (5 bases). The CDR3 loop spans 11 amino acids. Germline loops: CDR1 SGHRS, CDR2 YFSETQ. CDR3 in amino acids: CASSLARQLIF. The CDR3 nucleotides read TGCGCCAGCAGCTTGGCTAGACAGCTTATCTTC.

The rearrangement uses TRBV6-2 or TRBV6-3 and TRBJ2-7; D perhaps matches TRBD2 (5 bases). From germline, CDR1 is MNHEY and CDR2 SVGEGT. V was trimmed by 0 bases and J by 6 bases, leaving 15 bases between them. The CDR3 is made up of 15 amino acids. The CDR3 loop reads CASSYSSAGKIEQYF. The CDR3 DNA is TGTGCCAGCAGTTACTCCTCGGCGGGTAAGATCGAGCAGTACTTC.

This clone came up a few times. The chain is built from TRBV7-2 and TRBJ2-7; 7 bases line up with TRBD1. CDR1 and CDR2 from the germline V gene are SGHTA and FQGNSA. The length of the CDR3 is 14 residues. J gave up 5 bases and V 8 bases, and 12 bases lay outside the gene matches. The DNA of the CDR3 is TGTGCCAGCTCCCCCACTAGGGGGCCGAACGAGCAGTACTTC. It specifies CASSPTRGPNEQYF.

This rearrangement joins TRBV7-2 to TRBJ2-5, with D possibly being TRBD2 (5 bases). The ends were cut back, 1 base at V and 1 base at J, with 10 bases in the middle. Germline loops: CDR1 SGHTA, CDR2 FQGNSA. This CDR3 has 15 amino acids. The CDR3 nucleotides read TGTGCCAGCAGCTTAGGGACGGGATCCCAAGAGACCCAGTACTTC. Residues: CASSLGTGSQETQYF.

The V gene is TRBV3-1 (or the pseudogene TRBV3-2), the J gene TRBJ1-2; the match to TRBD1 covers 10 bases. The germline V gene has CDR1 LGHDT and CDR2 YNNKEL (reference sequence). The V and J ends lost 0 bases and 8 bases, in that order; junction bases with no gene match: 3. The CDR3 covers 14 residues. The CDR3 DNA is TGTGCCAGCAGCCAAGACCCGGACAGGGGGGGCTACACCTTC. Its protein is CASSQDPDRGGYTF.

The CDR3 region has the DNA TGTGCCAGCAGTCACGCAGGGACAGGGGAGAACTATGGCTACACCTTC. Translating gives CASSHAGTGENYGYTF. This chain links TRBV11-2 with TRBJ1-2; 10 bases map to TRBD1. Germline assignment: CDR1 SGHAT and CDR2 FQNNGV. The CDR3 runs 16 residues. V gave up 6 bases and J gave up 2 bases; unmatched junction bases: 9.

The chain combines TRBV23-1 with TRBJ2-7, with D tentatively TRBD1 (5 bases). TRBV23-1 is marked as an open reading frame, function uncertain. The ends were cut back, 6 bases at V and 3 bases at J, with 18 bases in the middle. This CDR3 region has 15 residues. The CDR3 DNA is TGCGCCAGCAGGCCCAGGGTGTTCCCAGACTACGAGCAGTACTTC. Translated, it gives CASRPRVFPDYEQYF.

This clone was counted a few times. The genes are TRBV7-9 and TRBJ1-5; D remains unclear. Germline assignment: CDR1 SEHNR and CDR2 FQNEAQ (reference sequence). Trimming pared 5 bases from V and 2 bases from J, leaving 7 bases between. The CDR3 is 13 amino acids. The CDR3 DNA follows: TGTGCCAGCAGCCGCGGGGGCAATCAGCCCCAGCATTTT. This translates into CASSRGGNQPQHF.

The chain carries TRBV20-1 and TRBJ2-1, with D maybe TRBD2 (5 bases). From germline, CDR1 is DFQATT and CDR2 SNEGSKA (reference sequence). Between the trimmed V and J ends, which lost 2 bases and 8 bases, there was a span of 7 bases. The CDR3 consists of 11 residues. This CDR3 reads CSARWGDEQFF. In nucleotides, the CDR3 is TGCAGTGCTAGATGGGGAGATGAGCAGTTCTTC.

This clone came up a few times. The CDR3 DNA follows: TGTGCCAGCAGCCATAGGACAGGGGATTCAAATAGCAATCAGCCCCAGCATTTT. This translates into CASSHRTGDSNSNQPQHF. This chain links TRBV4-2 with TRBJ1-5, with 9 bases identical to TRBD1. The CDR3 is 18 residues long. In germline, CDR1 is LGHNA, CDR2 YNFKEQ. V lost 3 bases and J lost 0; bases outside the gene matches: 9.

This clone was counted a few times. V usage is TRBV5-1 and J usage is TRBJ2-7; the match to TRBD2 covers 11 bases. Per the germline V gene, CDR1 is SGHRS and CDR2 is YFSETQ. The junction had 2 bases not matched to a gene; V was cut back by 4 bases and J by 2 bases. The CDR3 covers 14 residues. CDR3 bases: TGCGCCAGCAGCATGACTAGCGGGGCCTACGAGCAGTACTTC. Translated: CASSMTSGAYEQYF.

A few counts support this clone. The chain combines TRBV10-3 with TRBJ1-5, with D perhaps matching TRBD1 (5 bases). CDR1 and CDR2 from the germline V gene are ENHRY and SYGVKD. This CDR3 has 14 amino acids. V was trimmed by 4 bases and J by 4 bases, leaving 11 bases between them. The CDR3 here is CAISVAGENQPQHF. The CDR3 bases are TGTGCCATCAGTGTGGCGGGGGAGAATCAGCCCCAGCATTTT.

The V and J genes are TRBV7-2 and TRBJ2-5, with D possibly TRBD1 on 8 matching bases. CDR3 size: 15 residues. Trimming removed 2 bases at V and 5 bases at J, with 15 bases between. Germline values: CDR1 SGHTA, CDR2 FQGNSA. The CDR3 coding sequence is TGTGCCAGCAGCTTACGGACAGGGAGGGGGGAGACCCAGTACTTC. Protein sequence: CASSLRTGRGETQYF.

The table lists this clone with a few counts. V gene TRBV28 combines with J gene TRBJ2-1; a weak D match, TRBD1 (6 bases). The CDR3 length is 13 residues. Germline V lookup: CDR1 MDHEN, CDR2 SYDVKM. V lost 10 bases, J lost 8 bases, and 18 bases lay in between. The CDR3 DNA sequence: TGTGCCACTCTCCGGGACATGGTAGATGAGCAGTTCTTC. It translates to CATLRDMVDEQFF.

CDR3 coding DNA: TGTGCCAGCAGCGATGGGACAGGGGGCTACACCGGGGAGCTGTTTTTT. This gives the protein CASSDGTGGYTGELFF. The gene calls are TRBV7-9 and TRBJ2-2, with TRBD1 matching 12 bases. Germline V gene lookup returns CDR1 SEHNR and CDR2 FQNEAQ (reference sequence). The CDR3 loop spans 16 amino acids. V shed 5 bases, J shed 3 bases, and the junction held 4 bases outside the gene matches.

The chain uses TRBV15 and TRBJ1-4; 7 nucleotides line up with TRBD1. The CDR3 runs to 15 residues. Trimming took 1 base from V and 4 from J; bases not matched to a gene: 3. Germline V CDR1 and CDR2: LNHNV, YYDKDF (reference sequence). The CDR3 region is CATSRATGSNEKLFF. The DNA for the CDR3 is TGTGCCACCAGCAGAGCGACAGGGAGTAATGAAAAACTGTTTTTT.

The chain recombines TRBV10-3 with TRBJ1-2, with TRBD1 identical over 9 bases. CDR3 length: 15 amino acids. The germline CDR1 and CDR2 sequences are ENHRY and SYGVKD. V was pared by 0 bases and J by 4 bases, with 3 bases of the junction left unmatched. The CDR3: CAISESRDRAYGYTF. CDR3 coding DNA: TGTGCCATCAGTGAGTCGAGGGACAGGGCCTATGGCTACACCTTC.

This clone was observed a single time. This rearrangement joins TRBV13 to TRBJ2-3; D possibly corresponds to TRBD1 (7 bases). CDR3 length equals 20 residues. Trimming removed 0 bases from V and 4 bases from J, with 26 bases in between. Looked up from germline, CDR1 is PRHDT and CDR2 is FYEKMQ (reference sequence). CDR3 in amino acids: CASSLGRTGGHSFRADTQYF. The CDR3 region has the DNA TGTGCCAGCAGCTTAGGTCGGACAGGAGGGCACAGCTTTAGGGCAGATACGCAGTATTTT.

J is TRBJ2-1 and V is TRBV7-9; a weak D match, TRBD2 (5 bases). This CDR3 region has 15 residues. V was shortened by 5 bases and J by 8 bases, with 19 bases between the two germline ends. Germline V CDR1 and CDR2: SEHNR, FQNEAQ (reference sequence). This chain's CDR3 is CASSMAVGDSDEQFF. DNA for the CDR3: TGTGCCAGCAGCATGGCCGTTGGGGATAGCGATGAGCAGTTCTTC.

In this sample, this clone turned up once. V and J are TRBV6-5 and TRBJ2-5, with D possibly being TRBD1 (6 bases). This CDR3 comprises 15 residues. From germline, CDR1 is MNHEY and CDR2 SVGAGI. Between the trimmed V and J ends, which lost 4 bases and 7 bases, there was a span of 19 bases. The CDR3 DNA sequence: TGTGCCAGCAGTTTTCAGGGACACAAACTCGGGACCCAGTACTTC. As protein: CASSFQGHKLGTQYF.

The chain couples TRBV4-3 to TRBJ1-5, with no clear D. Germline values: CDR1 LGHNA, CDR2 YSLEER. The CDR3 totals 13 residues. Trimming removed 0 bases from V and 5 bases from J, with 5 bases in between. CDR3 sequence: CASSQDRDQPQHF. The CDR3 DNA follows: TGCGCCAGCAGCCAAGATAGAGATCAGCCCCAGCATTTT.

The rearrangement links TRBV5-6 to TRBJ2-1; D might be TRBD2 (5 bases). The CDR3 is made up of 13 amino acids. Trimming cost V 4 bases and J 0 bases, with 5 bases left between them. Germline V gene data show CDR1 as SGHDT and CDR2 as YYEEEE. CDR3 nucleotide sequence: TGTGCCAGCAGCCGGGACTCCTACAATGAGCAGTTCTTC. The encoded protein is CASSRDSYNEQFF.

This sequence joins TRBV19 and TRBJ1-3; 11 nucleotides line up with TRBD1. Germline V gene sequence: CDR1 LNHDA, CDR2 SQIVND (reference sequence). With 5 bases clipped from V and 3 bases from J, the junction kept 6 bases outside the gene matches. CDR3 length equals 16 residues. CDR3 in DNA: TGTGCCAGTAGTGAAGTGGACAGGGGGCATGGAAACACCATATATTTT. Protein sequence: CASSEVDRGHGNTIYF.

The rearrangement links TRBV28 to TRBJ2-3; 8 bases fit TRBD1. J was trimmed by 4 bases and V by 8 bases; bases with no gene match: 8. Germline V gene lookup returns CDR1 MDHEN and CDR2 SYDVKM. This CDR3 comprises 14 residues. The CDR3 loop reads CASGHGQGSDTQYF. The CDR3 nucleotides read TGTGCCAGCGGACATGGACAGGGATCAGATACGCAGTATTTT.

The DNA for the CDR3 is TGTGCCACCTATCCGTCACCGTCTCAGCCCCAGCATTTT. Encoded protein: CATYPSPSQPQHF. This chain links TRBV28 with TRBJ1-5; D remains unclear. Per the germline V gene, CDR1 is MDHEN and CDR2 is SYDVKM. V was pared by 10 bases and J by 6 bases, with 16 bases between. This CDR3 is 13 amino acids long.